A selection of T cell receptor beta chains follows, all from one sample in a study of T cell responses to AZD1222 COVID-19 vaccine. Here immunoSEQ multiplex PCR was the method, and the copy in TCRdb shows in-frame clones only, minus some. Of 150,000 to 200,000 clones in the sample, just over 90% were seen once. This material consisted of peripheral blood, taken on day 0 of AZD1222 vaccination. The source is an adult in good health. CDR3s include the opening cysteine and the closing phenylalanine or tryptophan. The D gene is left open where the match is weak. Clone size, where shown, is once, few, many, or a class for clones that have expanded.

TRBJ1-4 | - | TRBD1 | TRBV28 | TGTGCCAGCAGTTTTTCACAGGGGGCGCCTACTAATGAAAAACTGTTTTTT | CASSFSQGAPTNEKLFF
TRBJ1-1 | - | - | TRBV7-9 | TGTGCTACAGGGCAGGGTGTGAACACTGAAGCTTTCTTT | CATGQGVNTEAFF
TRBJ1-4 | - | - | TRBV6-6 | TGTGCCAGCAAGGTCGGTCCAACTAATGAAAAACTGTTTTTT | CASKVGPTNEKLFF
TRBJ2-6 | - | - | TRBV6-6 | TGTGCCAGCACAGCCGTGCGGTTCGGGGCCAACGTCCTGACTTTC | CASTAVRFGANVLTF
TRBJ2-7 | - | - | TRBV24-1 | TGTGCCACCAGTGATTCCGTCGGCGAGCAGTACTTC | CATSDSVGEQYF
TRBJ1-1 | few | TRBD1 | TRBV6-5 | TGTGCCAGCAACCTACAGGGGGCCCTGAACACTGAAGCTTTCTTT | CASNLQGALNTEAFF
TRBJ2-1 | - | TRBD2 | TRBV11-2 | TGTGCCAGCAGCTCCGGACTAGCGGGAAGAAATGAGCAGTTCTTC | CASSSGLAGRNEQFF
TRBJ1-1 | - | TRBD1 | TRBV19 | TGTGCCAGTAGACCGGGACAGGCAATTGAAGCTTTCTTT | CASRPGQAIEAFF
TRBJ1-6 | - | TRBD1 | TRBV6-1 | TGTGCCAGCAGTGACCCCCGGGACAGGGGACCCCTCCACTTT | CASSDPRDRGPLHF
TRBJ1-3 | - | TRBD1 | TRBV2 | TGTGCCAGCACCGTGGAGGGGGCCGGAAACACCATATATTTT | CASTVEGAGNTIYF
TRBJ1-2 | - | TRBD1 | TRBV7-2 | TGTGCCAGCAGCTTAAGTCGACAGGGGGCCGGGGGCTACACCTTC | CASSLSRQGAGGYTF